This T cell receptor beta chain was captured in a study of chemoradiotherapy in HPV16-positive cancers. Study background: A couple of HPV16-positive patients' cells yielded candidate HPV-specific clones and common motifs.

Clones were sequenced by immunoSEQ multiplex PCR, and TCRdb holds only the in-frame ones, with some missing. The table shows tens of thousands of clones, with roughly 75% occurring only once. Concerning this clone itself: Its matching antigen is unknown.

Repeated repertoire sampling spanned the course of chemoradiotherapy. Regarding the study as a whole: Candidate HPV-specific clones and E7-related TCR motifs grew in tumor during treatment.

The V end was cut by 4 bases, the J end by 3 bases, with 3 bases between. Germline V gene data show CDR1 as SGHDN and CDR2 as FVKESK. The CDR3 runs 11 residues. Material: blood, obtained from a patient who underwent chemoradiotherapy. The J gene is TRBJ1-1, the V gene TRBV14, with D unclear. The sequence was obtained from a human donor with HPV-associated anogenital cancer. The DNA for the CDR3 is TGTGCCAGCAGCCCCTACACTGAAGCTTTCTTT. This gives the protein CASSPYTEAFF. The full variable domain, completed using reference TRBV14 and TRBJ1-1, is EAGVTQFPSHSVIEKGQTVTLRCDPISGHDNLYWYRRVMGKEIKFLLHFVKESKQDESGMPNNRFLAERTGGTYSTLKVQPAELEDSGVYFCASSPYTEAFFGQGTRLTVV.